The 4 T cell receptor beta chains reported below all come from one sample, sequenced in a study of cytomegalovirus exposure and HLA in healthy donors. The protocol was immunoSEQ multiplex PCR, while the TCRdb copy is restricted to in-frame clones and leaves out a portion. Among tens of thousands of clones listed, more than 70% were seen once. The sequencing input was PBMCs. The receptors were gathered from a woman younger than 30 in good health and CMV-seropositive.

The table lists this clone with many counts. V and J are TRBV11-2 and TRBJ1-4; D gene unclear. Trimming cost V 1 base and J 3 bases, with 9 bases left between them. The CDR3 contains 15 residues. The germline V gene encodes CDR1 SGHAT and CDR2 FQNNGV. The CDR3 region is CASSLASGSNEKLFF. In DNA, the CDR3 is TGTGCCAGCAGCTTAGCCTCGGGTTCTAATGAAAAACTGTTTTTT.

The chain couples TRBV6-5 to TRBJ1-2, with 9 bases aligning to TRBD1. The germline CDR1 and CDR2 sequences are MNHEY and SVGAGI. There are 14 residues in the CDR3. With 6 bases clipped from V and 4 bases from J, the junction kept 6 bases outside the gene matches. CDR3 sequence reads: CASRAPGQGYGYTF. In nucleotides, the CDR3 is TGTGCCAGCAGGGCTCCGGGACAGGGCTATGGCTACACCTTC.

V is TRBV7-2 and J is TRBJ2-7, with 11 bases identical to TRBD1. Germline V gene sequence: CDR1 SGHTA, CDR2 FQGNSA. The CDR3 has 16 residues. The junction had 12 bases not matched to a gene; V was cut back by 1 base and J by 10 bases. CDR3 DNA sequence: TGTGCCAGCAGCTTAGTCTCTAAGGACAGGGGGCGCGGACAGTACTTC. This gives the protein CASSLVSKDRGRGQYF.

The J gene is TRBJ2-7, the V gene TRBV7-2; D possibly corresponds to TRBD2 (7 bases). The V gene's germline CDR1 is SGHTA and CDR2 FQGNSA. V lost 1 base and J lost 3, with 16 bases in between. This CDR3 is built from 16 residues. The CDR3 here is CASSLGGAGAVYEQYF. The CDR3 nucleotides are TGTGCCAGCAGCTTAGGCGGCGCGGGGGCGGTCTACGAGCAGTACTTC.